One sample yielded the 25 T cell receptor beta chains listed below, sequenced in a study of memory CD4+ T cells and cytomegalovirus serostatus. Single viable CD3+CD4+CD8-CD45RO+ cells were sorted as the memory CD4+ T cells. Libraries were prepared by immunoSEQ multiplex PCR; TCRdb keeps only in-frame clonotypes and omits some of them. There are 48,000 or so clones in the sample; more than 70% occur only once, and 0.6% to 0.95% lies in the top ten. Sequenced: memory CD4+ T cells from blood. These receptors were taken from an adult in good health and CMV-seronegative.

The V and J genes are TRBV27 and TRBJ1-5; no reliable D call. V lost 3 bases to trimming and J lost 3 bases, with 12 bases between them. This CDR3 has 15 residues. CDR1 and CDR2 (germline): MNHEY, SMNVEV (reference sequence). The DNA of the CDR3 is TGTGCCAGCAGTTTTGGAGGAGTGGCCAATCAGCCCCAGCATTTT. Residues: CASSFGGVANQPQHF.

The chain carries TRBV5-6 and TRBJ2-5; possible D gene TRBD2, 5 bases. TRBJ2-7 matches the DNA end more closely, so the J call is doubtful. This CDR3 has 11 residues. The germline V gene encodes CDR1 SGHDT and CDR2 YYEEEE. CDR3 sequence: CASSFRGEQYF. The CDR3 DNA is TGTGCCAGCAGCTTCCGGGGCGAGCAGTACTTC.

The gene calls are TRBV30 and TRBJ2-7; 10 bases are a match to TRBD2. This CDR3 spans 15 amino acids. The V and J ends lost 2 bases and 3 bases, in that order; junction bases with no gene match: 7. Germline CDR1 is GTSNPN and CDR2 is SVGIG (reference sequence). The CDR3 nucleotides are TGTGCCTGGAGTCAAGGAACTAGCGGGGTCTACGAGCAGTACTTC. As protein: CAWSQGTSGVYEQYF.

The genes are TRBV7-2 and TRBJ2-5; TRBD2 agrees at 14 bases. The J segment lost 0 bases and the V segment lost 5 bases, leaving 2 bases of the junction unmatched. CDR1 and CDR2 (germline): SGHTA, FQGNSA. The CDR3 runs to 16 residues. CDR3: CASSRTSGGYQETQYF. The DNA for the CDR3 is TGTGCCAGCAGCCGGACTAGCGGGGGGTACCAAGAGACCCAGTACTTC.

This chain joins TRBV14 and TRBJ2-3; the match to TRBD2 covers 10 bases. V shed 2 bases, J shed 4 bases, and the junction held 3 bases outside the gene matches. The CDR3 covers 15 residues. CDR1 is SGHDN, CDR2 FVKESK, per germline. The CDR3 coding sequence is TGTGCCAGCAGCCAATGGACTAGCGGTTCAGATACGCAGTATTTT. Translating gives CASSQWTSGSDTQYF.

V and J are TRBV9 and TRBJ1-5; the match to TRBD1 covers 9 bases. The CDR3 has 20 residues. Germline V gene lookup returns CDR1 SGDLS and CDR2 YYNGEE. Unmatched junction bases numbered 19, after V lost 3 bases and J lost 3 bases. The CDR3 sequence: CASSARNWDRDKGNNQPQHF. The DNA for the CDR3 is TGTGCCAGCAGCGCCCGAAATTGGGACAGGGATAAGGGGAACAATCAGCCCCAGCATTTT.

The V gene is TRBV27, the J gene TRBJ2-1; no reliable D call. The CDR3 totals 15 residues. Looked up from germline, CDR1 is MNHEY and CDR2 is SMNVEV (reference sequence). V dropped 0 bases and J dropped 7 bases, with 13 bases sitting between them. CDR3 loop: CASSLSSAPTNEQFF. The CDR3 DNA is TGTGCCAGCAGTTTATCGTCTGCCCCAACTAATGAGCAGTTCTTC.

V gene TRBV19 combines with J gene TRBJ1-1; D may be TRBD1 (6 bases). CDR3 length: 16 amino acids. Germline CDR1 and CDR2: LNHDA and SQIVND (reference sequence). V gave up 3 bases and J gave up 6 bases, with 20 bases separating them. The CDR3, as DNA: TGTGCCAGTAGTATGGGGGCCCGGGCGCGTATCTCTGAAGCTTTCTTT. Translating it yields CASSMGARARISEAFF. The full variable domain, completed using reference TRBV19 and TRBJ1-1, is DGGITQSPKYLFRKEGQNVTLSCEQNLNHDAMYWYRQDPGQGLRLIYYSQIVNDFQKGDIAEGYSVSREKKESFPLTVTSAQKNPTAFYLCASSMGARARISEAFFGQGTRLTVV.

The V call is TRBV25-1, the J call TRBJ1-4; 8 nucleotides agree with TRBD1. V dropped 2 bases and J dropped 2; count of bases not matched to a gene: 4. The CDR3 has 16 residues. The germline gives CDR1 MGHDK, CDR2 SYGVNS. CDR3 protein: CASSERQGATNEKLFF. The CDR3 nucleotides read TGTGCCAGCAGTGAAAGGCAGGGGGCTACTAATGAAAAACTGTTTTTT. Looking up the rest from reference TRBV25-1 and TRBJ1-4 gives the full variable domain: EADIYQTPRYLVIGTGKKITLECSQTMGHDKMYWYQQDPGMELHLIHYSYGVNSTEKGDLSSESTVSRIRTEHFPLTLESARPSHTSQYLCASSERQGATNEKLFFGSGTQLSVL.

This clone was recorded only once. J is TRBJ2-1 and V is TRBV25-1; 9 positions match TRBD2. V dropped 4 bases and J dropped 4; count of bases not matched to a gene: 2. CDR1 and CDR2 (germline): MGHDK, SYGVNS. The CDR3 consists of 14 residues. In DNA, the CDR3 is TGTGCCAGCAGTGTAGCGGGGGTATACAATGAGCAGTTCTTC. Encoded protein: CASSVAGVYNEQFF.

The chain is built from TRBV29-1 and TRBJ1-1; D is perhaps TRBD1 (6 bases). Germline CDR1 is SQVTM and CDR2 is ANQGSEA. V was cut by 4 bases and J by 8 bases, with 11 bases left in between. CDR3 length equals 11 residues. CDR3 nucleotide sequence: TGCAGCGTTGCTGATGGGACAGAAGCTTTCTTT. Translating gives CSVADGTEAFF.

This chain uses TRBV6-4 with TRBJ2-6, with 8 bases matching TRBD1. V was clipped by 5 bases and J by 2 bases; unmatched bases: 5. Germline V CDR1 and CDR2: MRHNA, SNTAGT. The CDR3 is 16 amino acids. The CDR3 nucleotides are TGTGCCAGCAGTCCTCAGACAGGGGCTGGGGCCAACGTCCTGACTTTC. Translation: CASSPQTGAGANVLTF.

This rearrangement joins TRBV6-1 to TRBJ1-2; no clear D. Germline V lookup: CDR1 MNHNS, CDR2 SASEGT. The CDR3 runs to 13 residues. Trimming pared 3 bases from V and 3 bases from J, leaving 8 bases between. The CDR3 nucleotides read TGTGCCAGCAGTGACACATTCGACTATGGCTACACCTTC. This translates into CASSDTFDYGYTF.

The rearrangement links TRBV5-1 to TRBJ1-2; D possibly corresponds to TRBD1 (6 bases). Trimming cost V 4 bases and J 2 bases, with 12 bases left between them. The CDR3 runs to 14 residues. CDR1 SGHRS and CDR2 YFSETQ come from the germline V gene. CDR3 sequence reads: CASSPSGTNYGYTF. For the CDR3, the DNA is TGCGCCAGCAGCCCAAGCGGGACAAACTATGGCTACACCTTC.

The chain couples TRBV10-3 to TRBJ2-3, with 10 bases that match TRBD2. The CDR3 has 17 residues. The germline V gene encodes CDR1 ENHRY and CDR2 SYGVKD. Losses at the gene ends were 0 bases for V and 5 bases for J; bases not matched to a gene: 8. The CDR3 coding sequence is TGTGCCATCAGTGAGTCGGCTAGCGGGGGTTCGGGAGATACGCAGTATTTT. This translates into CAISESASGGSGDTQYF.

The rearrangement links TRBV7-2 to TRBJ2-7; a weak D match, TRBD2 (6 bases). With 11 bases removed from V and 6 bases from J, the gap between germline ends came to 14 bases. Germline V CDR1 and CDR2: SGHTA, FQGNSA. The CDR3 covers 11 residues. CDR3 DNA: TGTGCCTGTTCTTGGGGAGGCGAGCAGTACTTC. Translating it yields CACSWGGEQYF.

The gene calls are TRBV5-4 and TRBJ2-3; 8 bases line up with TRBD2. The CDR3 is made up of 17 amino acids. The J segment lost 6 bases and the V segment lost 4 bases, leaving 16 bases of the junction unmatched. The V gene's germline CDR1 is SGHNT and CDR2 YYREEE (reference sequence). CDR3 nucleotides: TGTGCCAGCAGCCATGGACAACGGATCGGGGGGGCCGATACGCAGTATTTT. It specifies CASSHGQRIGGADTQYF. The full variable domain, with the rest looked up from reference TRBV5-4 and TRBJ2-3, is ETGVTQSPTHLIKTRGQQVTLRCSSQSGHNTVSWYQQALGQGPQFIFQYYREEENGRGNFPPRFSGLQFPNYSSELNVNALELDDSALYLCASSHGQRIGGADTQYFGPGTRLTVL.

The V call is TRBV2, the J call TRBJ2-5; 9 nucleotides agree with TRBD1. This CDR3 contains 14 residues. V was clipped by 0 bases and J by 4 bases; unmatched bases: 0. Germline V gives CDR1 SNHLY, CDR2 FYNNEI. The CDR3 nucleotides are TGTGCCAGCAGTGAAGCACAGGGGGCAGAGACCCAGTACTTC. Translating gives CASSEAQGAETQYF.

This clone appeared a few times. The chain uses TRBV7-9 and TRBJ2-1, with 9 bases matching TRBD2. CDR3 length: 15 residues. Germline values: CDR1 SEHNR, CDR2 FQNEAQ (reference sequence). Germline trimming cut 6 bases from V and 5 bases from J; bases unmatched to any gene: 8. The CDR3 bases are TGTGCCAGCAGTTCCATGACTAGCGGAAACAATGAGCAGTTCTTC. Encoded protein: CASSSMTSGNNEQFF. The full variable domain, in which reference TRBV7-9 and TRBJ2-1 provide the parts outside the CDR3, is DTGVSQNPRHKITKRGQNVTFRCDPISEHNRLYWYRQTLGQGPEFLTYFQNEAQLEKSRLLSDRFSAERPKGSFSTLEIQRTEQGDSAMYLCASSSMTSGNNEQFFGPGTRLTVL.

The chain recombines TRBV5-5 with TRBJ2-2, with unresolved D. The V and J ends lost 1 base and 2 bases respectively, with 0 bases between them. The CDR3 extends over 12 amino acids. Germline CDR1 SGHKS, CDR2 YYEKEE (reference sequence). This CDR3 is CASSLNTGELFF. Written as DNA, the CDR3 is TGTGCCAGCAGCTTGAACACCGGGGAGCTGTTTTTT.

The V and J genes are TRBV27 and TRBJ1-4; maybe TRBD1 (6 bases). CDR3 length: 12 amino acids. Germline assignment: CDR1 MNHEY and CDR2 SMNVEV (reference sequence). Between the trimmed V and J ends, which lost 11 bases and 4 bases, there was a span of 11 bases. CDR3 amino acids: CALTGYNEKLFF. The DNA for the CDR3 is TGTGCCCTGACAGGATATAATGAAAAACTGTTTTTT.

V usage is TRBV5-1 and J usage is TRBJ1-1; the match to TRBD1 covers 7 bases. J was trimmed by 5 bases and V by 0 bases; bases with no gene match: 4. The V gene's germline CDR1 is SGHRS and CDR2 YFSETQ. This CDR3 region has 14 residues. The DNA of the CDR3 is TGCGCCAGCAGCTTGGTACAGGGGAAGACTGAAGCTTTCTTT. This encodes CASSLVQGKTEAFF.

The chain couples TRBV5-4 to TRBJ2-2; 8 bases are shared with TRBD2. Trimming took 4 bases from V and 6 from J; bases not matched to a gene: 8. The CDR3 is 15 residues long. Germline V CDR1 and CDR2: SGHNT, YYREEE (reference sequence). This CDR3 reads CASSGRGAGSGELFF. The CDR3 DNA follows: TGTGCCAGCAGCGGGCGGGGGGCCGGCTCCGGGGAGCTGTTTTTT. Together with reference TRBV5-4 and TRBJ2-2, the CDR3 gives the full variable domain: ETGVTQSPTHLIKTRGQQVTLRCSSQSGHNTVSWYQQALGQGPQFIFQYYREEENGRGNFPPRFSGLQFPNYSSELNVNALELDDSALYLCASSGRGAGSGELFFGEGSRLTVL.

By proportion, this clone is medium-sized (0.01 to 0.1%). The chain couples TRBV5-1 to TRBJ1-1, with D perhaps TRBD1 (5 bases). V lost 1 base, J lost 3 bases, and 16 bases lay in between. Germline lookup yields CDR1 SGHRS and CDR2 YFSETQ. The CDR3 is made up of 16 amino acids. This chain's CDR3 is CASSLTGAHQDTEAFF. The CDR3 region has the DNA TGCGCCAGCAGCTTGACAGGAGCTCATCAGGACACTGAAGCTTTCTTT.

In this sample, this clone turned up a few times. This CDR3 is CASSLLGRGMNTEAFF. In DNA form, the CDR3 reads TGTGCCAGCTCACTATTGGGGAGGGGTATGAACACTGAAGCTTTCTTT. V and J are TRBV18 and TRBJ1-1; weak D call: TRBD1 (5 bases). There are 16 residues in the CDR3. Germline V gene data show CDR1 as KGHSH and CDR2 as LQKENI. V was cut by 4 bases and J by 0 bases, with 15 bases left in between.